This T cell receptor beta chain was captured in a study of blood T cell repertoires in COVID-19. In the study overall: Collection of acute and convalescent COVID-19 samples took place in the United States, Italy and Spain. PBMCs, B-cell-depleted T cells, or T cells provided the cDNA or gDNA that made up the material.

Authors' data handling: Amplification from reference gene primers served as the basis for estimated nucleated cell counts. Method: immunoSEQ multiplex PCR; TCRdb's copy keeps in-frame clones and lacks some. The V and J calls and clone size were taken over from that table, and D and trimming were inferred from the DNA. This table holds under 90,000 clones, approximately 91% found once. Trimming cost V 2 bases and J 5 bases, with 9 bases left between them. Germline CDR1 reads MNHEY; CDR2 reads SVGAGI. The CDR3 is 14 amino acids. This chain uses TRBV6-5 with TRBJ1-4; no clear D gene. The sequenced sample was peripheral blood. This TCR derives from a man between 70 and 80 years old with active or convalescent COVID-19. In DNA, the CDR3 is TGTGCCAGCAGTTACCGACATCAGAATGAAAAACTGTTTTTT. It encodes CASSYRHQNEKLFF.